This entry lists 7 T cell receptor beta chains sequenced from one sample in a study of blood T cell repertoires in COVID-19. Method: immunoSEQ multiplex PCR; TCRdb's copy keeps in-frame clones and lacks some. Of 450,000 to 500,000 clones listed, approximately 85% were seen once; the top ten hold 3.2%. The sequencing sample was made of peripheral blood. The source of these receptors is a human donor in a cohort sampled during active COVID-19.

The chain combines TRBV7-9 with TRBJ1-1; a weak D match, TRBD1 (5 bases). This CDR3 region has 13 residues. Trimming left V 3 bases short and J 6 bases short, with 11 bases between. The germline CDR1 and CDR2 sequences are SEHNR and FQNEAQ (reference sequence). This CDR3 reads CASSFQHRSEAFF. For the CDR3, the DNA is TGTGCCAGCAGCTTTCAGCACAGGTCTGAAGCTTTCTTT. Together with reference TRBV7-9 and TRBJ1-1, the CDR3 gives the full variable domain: DTGVSQNPRHKITKRGQNVTFRCDPISEHNRLYWYRQTLGQGPEFLTYFQNEAQLEKSRLLSDRFSAERPKGSFSTLEIQRTEQGDSAMYLCASSFQHRSEAFFGQGTRLTVV.

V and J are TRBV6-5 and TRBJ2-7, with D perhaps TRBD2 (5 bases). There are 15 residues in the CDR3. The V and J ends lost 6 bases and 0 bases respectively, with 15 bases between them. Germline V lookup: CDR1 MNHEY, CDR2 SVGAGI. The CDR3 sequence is CASRRSAEVSYEQYF. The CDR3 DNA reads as TGTGCCAGCAGACGTTCGGCGGAGGTCTCCTACGAGCAGTACTTC.

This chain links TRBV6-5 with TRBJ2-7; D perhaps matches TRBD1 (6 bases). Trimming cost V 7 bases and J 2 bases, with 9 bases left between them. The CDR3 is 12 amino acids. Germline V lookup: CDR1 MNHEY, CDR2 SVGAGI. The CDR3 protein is CASTGAPYEQYF. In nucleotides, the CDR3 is TGTGCCAGCACAGGGGCTCCCTACGAGCAGTACTTC.

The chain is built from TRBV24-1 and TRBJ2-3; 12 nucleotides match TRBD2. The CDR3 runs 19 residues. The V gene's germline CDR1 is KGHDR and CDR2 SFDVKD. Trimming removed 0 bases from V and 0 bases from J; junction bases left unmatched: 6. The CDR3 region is CATSDLRTSGISSTDTQYF. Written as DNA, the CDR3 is TGTGCCACCAGTGATTTGAGGACTAGCGGGATCTCTAGCACAGATACGCAGTATTTT.

The CDR3 reads CASTQGNQNTEAFF. The CDR3, as DNA: TGTGCCTCAACACAGGGAAATCAGAACACTGAAGCTTTCTTT. The V gene is TRBV7-2, the J gene TRBJ1-1; a weak D match, TRBD1 (6 bases). The CDR3 covers 14 residues. Per the germline V gene, CDR1 is SGHTA and CDR2 is FQGNSA. Trimming cost V 11 bases and J 1 base, with 17 bases left between them.

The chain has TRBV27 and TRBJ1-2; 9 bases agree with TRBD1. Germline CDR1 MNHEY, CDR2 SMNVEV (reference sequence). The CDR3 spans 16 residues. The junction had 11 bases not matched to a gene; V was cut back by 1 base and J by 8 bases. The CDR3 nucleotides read TGTGCCAGCAGTTTATTCGGGGTTACAGGGGGCGCCGGCTACACCTTC. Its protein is CASSLFGVTGGAGYTF.

Written as DNA, the CDR3 is TGTGCCAGCAGCTTGCCGGGACAGACCCAAGAGACCCAGTACTTC. Its translation is CASSLPGQTQETQYF. This chain joins TRBV5-4 and TRBJ2-5; TRBD1 aligns across 7 bases. Germline V lookup: CDR1 SGHNT, CDR2 YYREEE (reference sequence). The CDR3 contains 15 residues. J was trimmed by 1 base and V by 1 base; bases with no gene match: 4. Full variable domain (outside the CDR3, taken from reference TRBV5-4 and TRBJ2-5): ETGVTQSPTHLIKTRGQQVTLRCSSQSGHNTVSWYQQALGQGPQFIFQYYREEENGRGNFPPRFSGLQFPNYSSELNVNALELDDSALYLCASSLPGQTQETQYFGPGTRLLVL.